The 5 T cell receptor beta chains presented below share a single source sample, sequenced in a study of T cell changes during pregnancy in multiple sclerosis (dated 2019 in TCRdb). Library method: the immunoSEQ multiplex PCR assay. TCRdb provides this immuneACCESS table in a form limited to in-frame rearrangements. Some clones are lacking; in checked studies, under half of them reflect an unresolved V gene, and why the rest are absent is not known. The sample table holds tens of thousands of clones, of which more than 85% were seen once. The ten largest account for just under 0.3% of the sample. This specimen consisted of CD4+ T cells from peripheral blood mononuclear cells, obtained in the third trimester of pregnancy. All receptors come from a female donor in good health, enrolled as a control in a pregnancy study.

This chain uses TRBV30 with TRBJ2-5; TRBD2 matches 12 bases. The germline CDR1 and CDR2 sequences are GTSNPN and SVGIG (reference sequence). V shed 7 bases, J shed 13 bases, and the junction held 13 bases outside the gene matches. This CDR3 is 13 amino acids long. The CDR3 reads CAFMPTSGGPWYF. The DNA for the CDR3 is TGTGCCTTTATGCCGACTAGCGGGGGCCCCTGGTACTTC.

This sequence joins TRBV4-3 and TRBJ2-7; 9 nucleotides match TRBD1. Looked up from germline, CDR1 is LGHNA and CDR2 is YSLEER. Unmatched junction bases numbered 8, after V lost 2 bases and J lost 3 bases. This CDR3 has 16 amino acids. In DNA, the CDR3 is TGCGCCAGCAGCCAACACTATGGACAGGGGTACTACGAGCAGTACTTC. Translating gives CASSQHYGQGYYEQYF.

The J gene is TRBJ1-5, the V gene TRBV19; the match to TRBD1 covers 8 bases. The CDR3 covers 12 residues. The germline gives CDR1 LNHDA, CDR2 SQIVND (reference sequence). After removal of 9 bases from V and 5 bases from J, the junction contained 3 bases not matched to a gene. The chain's CDR3 is CASRQGYQPQHF. DNA for the CDR3: TGTGCCAGCCGACAGGGGTATCAGCCCCAGCATTTT.

This chain links TRBV30 with TRBJ1-1; 9 positions match TRBD1. The CDR3 extends over 17 amino acids. CDR1 GTSNPN and CDR2 SVGIG come from the germline V gene (reference sequence). V was clipped by 2 bases and J by 4 bases; unmatched bases: 14. CDR3 sequence: CAWSPTGGVFFSTEAFF. The CDR3 DNA follows: TGTGCCTGGAGTCCAACAGGGGGCGTGTTTTTTAGCACTGAAGCTTTCTTT.

Regarding this clone: Relative to the germline gene, one junction end is altered; a read error may explain this. This chain uses TRBV14 with TRBJ1-1; TRBD1 is a possible D gene (5 bases). Germline V gene lookup returns CDR1 SGHDN and CDR2 FVKESK. The CDR3 has 13 residues. The CDR3 loop is CASSEDSFTEAFF. Here the CDR3 DNA reads TGTGCCAGCAGCGAAGACAGTTTCACTGAAGCTTTCTTT.